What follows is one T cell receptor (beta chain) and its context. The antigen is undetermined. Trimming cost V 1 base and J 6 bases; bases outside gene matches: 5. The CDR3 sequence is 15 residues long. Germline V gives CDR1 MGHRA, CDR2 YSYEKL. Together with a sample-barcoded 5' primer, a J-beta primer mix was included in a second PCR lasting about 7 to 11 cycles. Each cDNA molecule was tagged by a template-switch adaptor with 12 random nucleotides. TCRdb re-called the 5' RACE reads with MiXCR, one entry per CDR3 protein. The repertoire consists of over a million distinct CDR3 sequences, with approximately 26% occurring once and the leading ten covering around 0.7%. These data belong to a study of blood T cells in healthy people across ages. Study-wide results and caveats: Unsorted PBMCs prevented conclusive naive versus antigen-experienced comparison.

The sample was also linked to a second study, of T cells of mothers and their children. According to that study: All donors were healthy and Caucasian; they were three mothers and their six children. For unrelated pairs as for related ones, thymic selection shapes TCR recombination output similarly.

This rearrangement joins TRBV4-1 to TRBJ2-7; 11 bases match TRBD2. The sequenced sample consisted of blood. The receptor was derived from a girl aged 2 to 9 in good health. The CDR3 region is CASSQGWLAGGEQYF. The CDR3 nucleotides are TGCGCCAGCAGCCAAGGATGGCTAGCGGGAGGCGAGCAGTACTTC.